This T cell receptor (beta chain) was sequenced during a study of memory CD4+ T cells and cytomegalovirus serostatus. Study details: Donors were healthy Belgian adults, 10 or so CMV seropositive and 20 to 25 seronegative.

As originally analysed: After removing out-of-frame reads, 2 million to 2.5 million distinct TCRbeta sequences remained. The table came from immunoSEQ multiplex PCR; TCRdb's copy has only in-frame clones and leaves some out. D and trimming were read from the DNA, whereas the V and J calls and clone size are those reported in that table. Altogether fewer than 75,000 clones are present, 70% to 85% being singletons, with the ten largest covering more than 0.75%. Germline V gives CDR1 KGHSH, CDR2 LQKENI. CDR3 length: 14 residues. Losses at the gene ends were 4 bases for V and 6 bases for J; bases not matched to a gene: 3. Single viable CD3+CD4+CD8-CD45RO+ cells were sorted as the memory CD4+ T cells. Total CD4+ T cells were enriched by CD4 positive selection. Study-level findings and limits: Each of approximately 73 CMV-associated TCRbeta sequences occurred in one to five individuals.

Concerning this clone itself: Antigen unknown.

This TCR derives from an adult in good health and CMV-seronegative. The sample taken for sequencing was memory CD4+ T cells from blood. The chain is built from TRBV18 and TRBJ1-5; 10 bases map to TRBD1. Here the CDR3 reads CASSRDRGFQPQHF. The CDR3 DNA follows: TGTGCCAGCTCACGGGACAGGGGATTTCAGCCCCAGCATTTT.